The 20 T cell receptor beta chains presented below share a single source sample, sequenced in a study of shared clonotypes between healthy human individuals. TCRdb's copy holds only in-frame clones and misses some; the assay was immunoSEQ multiplex PCR. The sample has 700,000 or so clones; less than 80% are singletons. The sequenced sample consisted of memory CD4+ T cells sorted from blood. This sample's subset: CD45RA-negative fraction. These receptors were obtained from a woman in her 30s in good health.

The chain couples TRBV6-5 to TRBJ1-5; unclear D gene. The CDR3 has 15 residues. The ends were cut back, 7 bases at V and 8 bases at J, with 21 bases in the middle. Germline lookup yields CDR1 MNHEY and CDR2 SVGAGI. CDR3 in DNA: TGTGCCAGCAATATACGGCAAAATAAAATGGAGCCCCAGCATTTT. It translates to CASNIRQNKMEPQHF.

This sequence joins TRBV11-1 and TRBJ1-5; no clear D gene. Trimming removed 0 bases at V and 7 bases at J, with 7 bases between. In germline, CDR1 is SGHAT, CDR2 FQDESV (reference sequence). The CDR3 consists of 13 residues. The CDR3 DNA is TGTGCCAGCAGCTTAGCCCCCGAACAGCCCCAGCATTTT. Translating gives CASSLAPEQPQHF.

The chain links TRBV5-1 to TRBJ2-2; D gene uncertain. V shed 5 bases and J shed 2 bases, with 13 bases lying between them. The CDR3 runs to 15 residues. CDR1 and CDR2 from the germline V gene are SGHRS and YFSETQ. CDR3 sequence (DNA): TGCGCCAGCAGATTCCCCAAGGGTAACACCGGGGAGCTGTTTTTT. Protein product: CASRFPKGNTGELFF.

The chain joins TRBV7-2 to TRBJ2-1; no firm D call. Looked up from germline, CDR1 is SGHTA and CDR2 is FQGNSA. There are 11 residues in the CDR3. V was shortened by 5 bases and J by 11 bases, with 10 bases between the two germline ends. The CDR3 DNA reads as TGTGCCAGCAGCACCGGGCCTCAGCAGTTCTTC. Its translation is CASSTGPQQFF.

The V call is TRBV7-8, the J call TRBJ2-7; no reliable D call. The V end lost 1 base, the J end lost 1 base, and 11 bases lay between the germline ends. The length of the CDR3 is 15 residues. Germline V CDR1 and CDR2: SGHVS, FQNEAQ. The CDR3 is CASSLGSGYSYEQYF. DNA for the CDR3: TGTGCCAGCAGCTTAGGGTCCGGCTATTCCTACGAGCAGTACTTC. Using reference TRBV7-8 and TRBJ2-7 for the parts outside the CDR3, the full variable domain is GAGVSQSPRYKVAKRGQDVALRCDPISGHVSLFWYQQALGQGPEFLTYFQNEAQLDKSGLPSDRFFAERPEGSVSTLKIQRTQQEDSAVYLCASSLGSGYSYEQYFGPGTRLTVT.

Only one count was recorded for this clone. This chain connects TRBV7-9 to TRBJ2-3; TRBD2 is a possible D gene (6 bases). The V gene lost 4 bases and the J gene lost 1 base, with 6 bases spanning the gap. CDR3 length: 13 residues. The germline gives CDR1 SEHNR, CDR2 FQNEAQ (reference sequence). CDR3 loop: CASSSGGTDTQYF. The CDR3 nucleotides are TGTGCCAGCAGCTCGGGGGGCACAGATACGCAGTATTTT.

CDR3 nucleotides: TGCGCCAGCAGCTTGTTCCGGGAGCTACAAGAGACCCAGTACTTC. Its translation: CASSLFRELQETQYF. The rearrangement links TRBV5-1 to TRBJ2-5, with D perhaps matching TRBD2 (6 bases). The ends were cut back, 1 base at V and 2 bases at J, with 12 bases in the middle. Germline V gives CDR1 SGHRS, CDR2 YFSETQ. This CDR3 contains 15 residues.

V gene TRBV25-1 combines with J gene TRBJ2-1, with 11 bases identical to TRBD2. The CDR3 is 17 amino acids. Losses at the gene ends were 4 bases for V and 6 bases for J; bases not matched to a gene: 11. CDR1 is MGHDK and CDR2 is SYGVNS in the germline V gene. Here the CDR3 reads CASSGTKLAGVSNEQFF. The CDR3 DNA follows: TGTGCCAGCAGTGGTACAAAACTAGCGGGAGTGAGCAATGAGCAGTTCTTC.

The chain is built from TRBV7-8 and TRBJ2-7, with 7 nucleotides matching TRBD2. V gave up 2 bases and J gave up 5 bases; unmatched junction bases: 9. The CDR3 sequence is 15 residues long. In germline, CDR1 is SGHVS, CDR2 FQNEAQ. The DNA of the CDR3 is TGTGCCAGCAGCTTAAAGCTAGGGAGGGAGAACGAGCAGTACTTC. Translating it yields CASSLKLGRENEQYF. The complete variable domain, with remaining parts taken from reference TRBV7-8 and TRBJ2-7, reads GAGVSQSPRYKVAKRGQDVALRCDPISGHVSLFWYQQALGQGPEFLTYFQNEAQLDKSGLPSDRFFAERPEGSVSTLKIQRTQQEDSAVYLCASSLKLGRENEQYFGPGTRLTVT.

A note on this clone: Other nucleotide sequences in the sample specify the same CDR3. The V gene is TRBV18, the J gene TRBJ2-5; 11 bases agree with TRBD1. The CDR3 loop spans 14 amino acids. Per germline, CDR1 KGHSH and CDR2 LQKENI. V shed 2 bases, J shed 5 bases, and the junction held 1 base outside the gene matches. The CDR3 DNA reads TGTGCCAGCTCACCAGGACAGGGGGCTGAGACCCAGTACTTC. Protein: CASSPGQGAETQYF.

V gene TRBV6-5 combines with J gene TRBJ1-5, with no clear D. Deletions cut 2 bases from V and 2 bases from J, with 7 bases between. Germline V gives CDR1 MNHEY, CDR2 SVGAGI. The CDR3 totals 14 residues. CDR3: CASSYRVGNQPQHF. As DNA, the CDR3 is TGTGCCAGCAGTTACAGGGTAGGCAATCAGCCCCAGCATTTT.

This clone was detected once. This sequence joins TRBV11-2 and TRBJ2-5; D is possibly TRBD1 or TRBD2 (5 bases each). Between the trimmed V and J ends, which lost 1 base and 5 bases, there was a span of 14 bases. The CDR3 spans 15 residues. Germline V gives CDR1 SGHAT, CDR2 FQNNGV. DNA of the CDR3: TGTGCCAGCAGCTTAGCTCAGGCTTGGGGGGAGACCCAGTACTTC. This encodes CASSLAQAWGETQYF.

The V call is TRBV4-1, the J call TRBJ1-1; 9 nucleotides agree with TRBD1. The junction had 7 bases not matched to a gene; V was cut back by 0 bases and J by 11 bases. CDR3 length: 14 amino acids. Germline V gene sequence: CDR1 MGHRA, CDR2 YSYEKL. The CDR3 protein is CASSQEDRGLKAFF. CDR3 DNA sequence: TGCGCCAGCAGCCAAGAGGACAGGGGACTAAAGGCTTTCTTT.

The rearrangement uses TRBV10-2 and TRBJ2-2; D gene uncertain. Between the trimmed V and J ends, which lost 0 bases and 6 bases, there was a span of 17 bases. Germline V gene sequence: CDR1 WSHSY, CDR2 SAAADI. CDR3 length: 17 amino acids. The CDR3 nucleotides are TGCGCCAGCAGTGAGTCGCCAGGAAGGCTAAACGCCGGGGAGCTGTTTTTT. Encoded protein: CASSESPGRLNAGELFF.

V usage is TRBV10-3 and J usage is TRBJ2-2, with D possibly being TRBD1 or TRBD2 (5 bases each). Germline CDR1 is ENHRY and CDR2 is SYGVKD. There are 15 residues in the CDR3. The V gene lost 10 bases and the J gene lost 5 bases, with 20 bases spanning the gap. CDR3 nucleotide sequence: TGTGCCACCTGGGGCGGGCAGGGAGAAACCGGGGAGCTGTTTTTT. It encodes CATWGGQGETGELFF.

The J gene is TRBJ2-5, the V gene TRBV7-8; D remains unclear. The CDR3 runs 14 residues. Germline loops: CDR1 SGHVS, CDR2 FQNEAQ. With 1 base removed from V and 2 bases from J, the gap between germline ends came to 8 bases. The CDR3 sequence is CASSLGRVQETQYF. CDR3 bases: TGTGCCAGCAGCTTAGGAAGGGTACAAGAGACCCAGTACTTC.

J is TRBJ2-1 and V is TRBV28; D call uncertain. V lost 6 bases to trimming and J lost 0 bases, with 9 bases between them. This CDR3 has 14 residues. Per germline, CDR1 MDHEN and CDR2 SYDVKM. In DNA, the CDR3 is TGTGCCAGCAGGCGTCATAGCTCCTACAATGAGCAGTTCTTC. Translating it yields CASRRHSSYNEQFF.

The chain carries TRBV28 and TRBJ1-1; 10 bases are shared with TRBD1. Per germline, CDR1 MDHEN and CDR2 SYDVKM. The V and J ends lost 5 bases and 8 bases, in that order; junction bases with no gene match: 8. This CDR3 comprises 14 residues. The chain's CDR3 is CASSPPSGQGEAFF. The DNA of the CDR3 is TGTGCCAGCAGTCCGCCTTCGGGACAGGGGGAAGCTTTCTTT.

The J gene is TRBJ2-1, the V gene TRBV7-9, with D possibly being TRBD2 (6 bases). Looked up from germline, CDR1 is SEHNR and CDR2 is FQNEAQ (reference sequence). V was trimmed by 0 bases and J by 5 bases, leaving 11 bases between them. The CDR3 length is 15 residues. The CDR3 nucleotides are TGTGCCAGCAGCTTAGCCCGGGACTCGAACAATGAGCAGTTCTTC. Residues: CASSLARDSNNEQFF.

The chain is built from TRBV28 and TRBJ2-1; TRBD2 might be the D (6 bases). The ends were cut back, 7 bases at V and 6 bases at J, with 13 bases in the middle. The V gene's germline CDR1 is MDHEN and CDR2 SYDVKM. The CDR3 runs 13 residues. Written as DNA, the CDR3 is TGTGCCAGCACCGCGGGAACGATCAATGAGCAGTTCTTC. As protein: CASTAGTINEQFF.